The 5 T cell receptor beta chains presented below share a single source sample, sequenced in a study of blood T cell repertoires in COVID-19. Using immunoSEQ multiplex PCR, the repertoire was profiled, and TCRdb retains in-frame clones only, with some absent. This sample yields about 140,000 clones, of which roughly 85% are seen a single time; around 3.2% belongs to the top ten. The sample taken for sequencing was PBMCs or T cells enriched from blood (not recorded which). These TCRs come from a woman in her fifties or sixties who had recovered from COVID-19.

The chain has TRBV12-1 and TRBJ1-5; the table's D call of TRBD1 was not tested on the DNA. TRBV12-1 is reported as a pseudogene. There are 13 residues in the CDR3. The CDR3 reads CASSPSRNQPQHF. CDR3 sequence (DNA): TGTGCCAGCAGTCCAAGCAGGAATCAGCCCCAGCATTTT.

The chain couples TRBV9 to TRBJ1-6; no clear D gene. There are 14 residues in the CDR3. Germline V lookup: CDR1 SGDLS, CDR2 YYNGEE. V shed 3 bases and J shed 7 bases, with 11 bases lying between them. CDR3 region: CASSAEFLNSPLHF. In nucleotides, the CDR3 is TGTGCCAGCAGCGCCGAGTTCCTCAATTCACCCCTCCACTTT.

This clone was picked up one time. This chain uses TRBV28 with TRBJ1-5; D is unresolved. From germline, CDR1 is MDHEN and CDR2 SYDVKM. V dropped 6 bases and J dropped 3 bases, with 6 bases sitting between them. This CDR3 contains 12 residues. CDR3 residues: CASRSPNQPQHF. Written as DNA, the CDR3 is TGTGCCAGCAGGAGCCCCAATCAGCCCCAGCATTTT.

This clone is categorized as medium-sized (0.01 to 0.1%). The gene calls are TRBV5-6 and TRBJ1-2; D not resolved. V was shortened by 0 bases and J by 2 bases, with 5 bases between the two germline ends. Germline CDR1 and CDR2: SGHDT and YYEEEE. The CDR3 contains 13 residues. Here the CDR3 DNA reads TGTGCCAGCAGCTTGGAACAGAACTATGGCTACACCTTC. This gives the protein CASSLEQNYGYTF.

This chain connects TRBV7-3 to TRBJ1-1; D not resolved. V lost 2 bases and J 3 bases, leaving 10 bases between the germline ends. The CDR3 is 14 amino acids. The germline V gene encodes CDR1 SGHTA and CDR2 FQGTGA. The CDR3 loop is CASSLGGIDTEAFF. DNA for the CDR3: TGTGCCAGCAGCTTAGGAGGTATTGACACTGAAGCTTTCTTT.